The present T cell receptor beta chain was sequenced within a study of blood T cell repertoires in COVID-19. Some clones are missing from TCRdb's copy, which holds only in-frame ones; the method was immunoSEQ multiplex PCR. The top ten clones hold 20% to 25% of a sample with 150,000 to 200,000 clones, nearly 90% of them seen once. The V end lost 0 bases, the J end lost 4 bases, and 10 bases lay between the germline ends. The germline gives CDR1 SGHAT, CDR2 FQNNGV. This CDR3 region has 15 residues. V and J are TRBV11-2 and TRBJ1-3; D gene unclear. The sequencing input was peripheral blood. This clonotype was sampled from a man aged 60 to 75 with active or convalescent COVID-19. CDR3 protein: CASSLERAHGNTIYF. The CDR3 DNA sequence: TGTGCCAGCAGCTTAGAAAGAGCGCACGGAAACACCATATATTTT.